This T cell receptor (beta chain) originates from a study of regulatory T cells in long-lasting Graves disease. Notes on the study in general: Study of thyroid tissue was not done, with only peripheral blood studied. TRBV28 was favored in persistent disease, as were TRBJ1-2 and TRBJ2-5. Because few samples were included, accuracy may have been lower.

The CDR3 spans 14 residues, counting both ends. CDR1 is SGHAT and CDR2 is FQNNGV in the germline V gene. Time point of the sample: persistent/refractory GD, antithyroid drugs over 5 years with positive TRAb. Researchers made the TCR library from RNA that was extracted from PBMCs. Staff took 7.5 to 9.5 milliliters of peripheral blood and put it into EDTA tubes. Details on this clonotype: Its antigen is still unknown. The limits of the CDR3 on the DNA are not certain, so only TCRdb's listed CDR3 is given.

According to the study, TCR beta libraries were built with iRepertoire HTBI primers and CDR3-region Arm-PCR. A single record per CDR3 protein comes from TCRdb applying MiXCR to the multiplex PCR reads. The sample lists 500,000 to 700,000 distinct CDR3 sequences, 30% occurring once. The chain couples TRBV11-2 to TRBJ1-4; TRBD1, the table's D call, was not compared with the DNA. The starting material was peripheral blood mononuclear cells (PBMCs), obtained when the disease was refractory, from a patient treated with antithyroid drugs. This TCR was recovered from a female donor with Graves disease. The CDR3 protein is CASSLEVGQGAPKF.